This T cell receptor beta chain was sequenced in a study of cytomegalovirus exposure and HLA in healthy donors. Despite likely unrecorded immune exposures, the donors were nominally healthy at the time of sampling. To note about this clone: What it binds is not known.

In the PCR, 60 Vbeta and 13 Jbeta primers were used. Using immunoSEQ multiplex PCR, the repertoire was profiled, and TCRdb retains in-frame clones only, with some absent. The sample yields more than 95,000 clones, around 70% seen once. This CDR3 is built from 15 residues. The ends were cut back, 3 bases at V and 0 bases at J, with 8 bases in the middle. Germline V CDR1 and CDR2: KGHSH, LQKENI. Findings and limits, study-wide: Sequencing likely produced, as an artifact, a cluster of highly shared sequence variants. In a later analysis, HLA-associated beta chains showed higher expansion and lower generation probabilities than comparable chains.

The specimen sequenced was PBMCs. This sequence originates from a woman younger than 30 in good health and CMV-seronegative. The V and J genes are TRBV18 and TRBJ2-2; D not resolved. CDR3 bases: TGTGCCAGCTCACCCGCACTCGCGAACACCGGGGAGCTGTTTTTT. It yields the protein CASSPALANTGELFF.